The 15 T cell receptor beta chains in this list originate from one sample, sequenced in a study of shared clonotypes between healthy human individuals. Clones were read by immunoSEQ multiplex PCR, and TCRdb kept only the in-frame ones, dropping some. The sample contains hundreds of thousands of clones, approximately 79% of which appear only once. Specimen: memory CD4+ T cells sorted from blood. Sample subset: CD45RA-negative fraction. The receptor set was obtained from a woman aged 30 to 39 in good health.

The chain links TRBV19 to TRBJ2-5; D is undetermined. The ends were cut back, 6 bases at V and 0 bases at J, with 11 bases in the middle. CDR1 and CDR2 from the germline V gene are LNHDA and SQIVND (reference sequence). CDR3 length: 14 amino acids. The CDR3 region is CASRADNYQETQYF. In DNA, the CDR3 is TGTGCCAGTAGGGCAGACAACTACCAAGAGACCCAGTACTTC.

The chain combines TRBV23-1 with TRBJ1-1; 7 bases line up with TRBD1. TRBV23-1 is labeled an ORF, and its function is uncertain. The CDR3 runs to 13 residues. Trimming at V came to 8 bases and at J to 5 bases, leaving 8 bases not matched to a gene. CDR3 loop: CASPDRVGTEAFF. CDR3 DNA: TGCGCCAGCCCTGACAGGGTAGGAACTGAAGCTTTCTTT.

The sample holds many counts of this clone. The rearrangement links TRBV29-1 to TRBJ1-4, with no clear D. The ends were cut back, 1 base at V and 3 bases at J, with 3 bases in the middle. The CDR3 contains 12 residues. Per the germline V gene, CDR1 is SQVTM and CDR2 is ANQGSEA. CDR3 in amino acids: CSVEGPNEKLFF. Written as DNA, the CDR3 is TGCAGCGTTGAAGGGCCTAATGAAAAACTGTTTTTT.

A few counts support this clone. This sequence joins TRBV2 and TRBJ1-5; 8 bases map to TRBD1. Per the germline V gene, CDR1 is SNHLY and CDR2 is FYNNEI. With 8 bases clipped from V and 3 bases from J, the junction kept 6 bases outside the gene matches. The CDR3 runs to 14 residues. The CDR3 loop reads CASSGTGNNQPQHF. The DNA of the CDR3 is TGTGCCAGCTCTGGGACAGGAAACAATCAGCCCCAGCATTTT.

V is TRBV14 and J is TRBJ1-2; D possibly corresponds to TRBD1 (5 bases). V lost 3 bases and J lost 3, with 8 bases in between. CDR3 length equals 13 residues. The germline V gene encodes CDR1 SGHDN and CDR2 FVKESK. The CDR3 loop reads CASSHRGYYGYTF. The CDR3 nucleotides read TGTGCCAGCAGCCACCGGGGGTACTATGGCTACACCTTC.

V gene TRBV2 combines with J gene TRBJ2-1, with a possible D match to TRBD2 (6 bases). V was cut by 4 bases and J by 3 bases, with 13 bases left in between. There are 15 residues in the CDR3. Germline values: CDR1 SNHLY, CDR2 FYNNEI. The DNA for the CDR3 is TGTGCCAGCAGTGCTAGCGTCAATTTCTACAATGAGCAGTTCTTC. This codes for CASSASVNFYNEQFF.

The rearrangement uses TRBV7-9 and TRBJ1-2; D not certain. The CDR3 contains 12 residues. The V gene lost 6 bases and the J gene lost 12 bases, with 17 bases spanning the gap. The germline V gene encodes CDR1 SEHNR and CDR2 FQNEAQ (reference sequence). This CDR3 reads CASSKEEIQNTF. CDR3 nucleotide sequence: TGTGCCAGCAGTAAAGAGGAAATTCAAAACACCTTC.

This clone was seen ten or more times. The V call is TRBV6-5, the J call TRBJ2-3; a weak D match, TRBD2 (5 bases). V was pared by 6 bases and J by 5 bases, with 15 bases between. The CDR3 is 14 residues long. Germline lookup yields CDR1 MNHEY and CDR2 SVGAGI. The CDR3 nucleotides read TGTGCCAGCAGCCTCATCAGCGGAGGAGATACGCAGTATTTT. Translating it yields CASSLISGGDTQYF.

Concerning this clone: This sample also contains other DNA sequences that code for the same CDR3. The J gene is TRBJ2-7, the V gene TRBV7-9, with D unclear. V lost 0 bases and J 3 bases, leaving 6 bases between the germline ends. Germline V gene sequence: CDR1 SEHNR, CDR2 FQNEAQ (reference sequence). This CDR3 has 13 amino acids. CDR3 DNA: TGTGCCAGCAGCTTAGCTGGCAGCTACGAGCAGTACTTC. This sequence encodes CASSLAGSYEQYF.

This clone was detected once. CDR3 DNA: TGCGCCAGCAGCCTTGGGACAGGGATGGAGCGGAACTACAATGAGCAGTTCTTC. Its translation: CASSLGTGMERNYNEQFF. The rearrangement uses TRBV4-1 and TRBJ2-1; the match to TRBD1 covers 9 bases. The CDR3 loop spans 18 amino acids. Germline lookup yields CDR1 MGHRA and CDR2 YSYEKL. Trimming at V came to 4 bases and at J to 3 bases, leaving 13 bases not matched to a gene.

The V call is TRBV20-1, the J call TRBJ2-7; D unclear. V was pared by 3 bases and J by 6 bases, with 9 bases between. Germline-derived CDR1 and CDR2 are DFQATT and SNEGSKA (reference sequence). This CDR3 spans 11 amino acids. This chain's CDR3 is CSASVEGEQYF. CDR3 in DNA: TGCAGTGCTAGTGTGGAAGGCGAGCAGTACTTC.

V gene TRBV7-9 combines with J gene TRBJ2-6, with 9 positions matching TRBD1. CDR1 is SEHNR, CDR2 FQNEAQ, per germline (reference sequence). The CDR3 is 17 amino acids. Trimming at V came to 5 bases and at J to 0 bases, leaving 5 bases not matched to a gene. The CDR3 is CASSPRGQGSGANVLTF. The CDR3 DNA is TGTGCCAGCAGCCCCCGGGGACAGGGCTCTGGGGCCAACGTCCTGACTTTC. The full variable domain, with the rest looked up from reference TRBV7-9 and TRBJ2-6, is DTGVSQNPRHKITKRGQNVTFRCDPISEHNRLYWYRQTLGQGPEFLTYFQNEAQLEKSRLLSDRFSAERPKGSFSTLEIQRTEQGDSAMYLCASSPRGQGSGANVLTFGAGSRLTVL.

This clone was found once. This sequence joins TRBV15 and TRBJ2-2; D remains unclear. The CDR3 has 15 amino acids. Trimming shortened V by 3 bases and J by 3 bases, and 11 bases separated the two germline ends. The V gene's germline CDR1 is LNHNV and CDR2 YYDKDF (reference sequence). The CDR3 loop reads CATSSRTQHTGELFF. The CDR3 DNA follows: TGTGCCACCAGCAGCCGTACACAGCACACCGGGGAGCTGTTTTTT. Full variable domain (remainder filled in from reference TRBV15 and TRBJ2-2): DAMVIQNPRYQVTQFGKPVTLSCSQTLNHNVMYWYQQKSSQAPKLLFHYYDKDFNNEADTPDNFQSRRPNTSFCFLDIRSPGLGDTAMYLCATSSRTQHTGELFFGEGSRLTVL.

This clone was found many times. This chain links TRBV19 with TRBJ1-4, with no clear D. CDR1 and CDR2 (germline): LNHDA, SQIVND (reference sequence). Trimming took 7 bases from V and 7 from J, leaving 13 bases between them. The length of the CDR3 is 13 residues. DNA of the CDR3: TGTGCCAGTAAAGAGGCTTTGGGTGAAAAACTGTTTTTT. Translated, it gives CASKEALGEKLFF.

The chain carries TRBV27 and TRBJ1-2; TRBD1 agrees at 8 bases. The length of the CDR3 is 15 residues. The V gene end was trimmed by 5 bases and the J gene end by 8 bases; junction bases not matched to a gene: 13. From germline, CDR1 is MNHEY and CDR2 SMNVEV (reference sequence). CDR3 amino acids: CASSRITGGASGYTF. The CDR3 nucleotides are TGTGCCAGCAGTCGCATAACAGGGGGAGCAAGCGGCTACACCTTC.